The 29 T cell receptor beta chains below come from one sample, sequenced in a study of neurological immune-mediated disorders. One entry per CDR3 protein results from TCRdb running MiXCR on the 5' RACE reads. Of about 62,000 distinct CDR3 sequences listed, 3.5% to 4.5% are singletons. The sample comprised PBMCs. These receptors all stem from a woman in her forties or fifties with multiple sclerosis.

This clonotype came up many times. V is TRBV7-8 and J is TRBJ2-5; 8 bases line up with TRBD2. The V gene end was trimmed by 4 bases and the J gene end by 4 bases; junction bases not matched to a gene: 14. The germline V gene encodes CDR1 SGHVS and CDR2 FQNEAQ. CDR3 length: 17 residues. The CDR3 loop is CASSYTESGGWRETQYF. As DNA, the CDR3 is TGTGCCAGCAGCTATACGGAGAGCGGGGGTTGGAGAGAGACCCAGTACTTC.

This clonotype was recorded at least ten times. The genes are TRBV2 and TRBJ1-1; 8 bases align to TRBD1. V was pared by 9 bases and J by 5 bases, with 8 bases of the junction left unmatched. Germline CDR1 is SNHLY and CDR2 is FYNNEI. The CDR3 is 13 residues long. The CDR3 DNA follows: TGTGCCAGGCCCCCGACAGGGGCAACTGAAGCTTTCTTT. It codes for CARPPTGATEAFF.

This clonotype has at least ten counts. This rearrangement joins TRBV11-2 to TRBJ2-2; a weak D match, TRBD1 (5 bases). V was shortened by 2 bases and J by 3 bases, with 13 bases between the two germline ends. From germline, CDR1 is SGHAT and CDR2 FQNNGV. The CDR3 is made up of 16 amino acids. The CDR3 DNA sequence: TGTGCCAGCAGCTTATCTTGGGGCCAGGACACCGGGGAGCTGTTTTTT. Translated: CASSLSWGQDTGELFF.

This clonotype was observed at least ten times. The chain combines TRBV12-3 or TRBV12-4 with TRBJ2-7; 7 bases agree with TRBD2. The junction had 4 bases not matched to a gene; V was cut back by 3 bases and J by 2 bases. The CDR3 has 14 residues. This chain's CDR3 is CASSFGLAAYEQYF. The CDR3 DNA reads TGTGCCAGCAGTTTCGGGCTAGCGGCCTACGAGCAGTACTTC.

The sample holds many counts of this clonotype. The genes are TRBV5-1 and TRBJ2-6, with a tentative D call TRBD2 (6 bases). CDR1 and CDR2 (germline): SGHRS, YFSETQ. The CDR3 sequence is 16 residues long. The V gene lost 4 bases and the J gene lost 0 bases, with 11 bases spanning the gap. CDR3 sequence (DNA): TGCGCCAGCAGCGCGGGACCCGTCTCTGGGGCCAACGTCCTGACTTTC. This encodes CASSAGPVSGANVLTF. The variable domain in full, completed from reference TRBV5-1 and TRBJ2-6, reads KAGVTQTPRYLIKTRGQQVTLSCSPISGHRSVSWYQQTPGQGLQFLFEYFSETQRNKGNFPGRFSGRQFSNSRSEMNVSTLELGDSALYLCASSAGPVSGANVLTFGAGSRLTVL.

There are many counts of this clonotype. Germline and junction disagree at one end, which may indicate a read error. The CDR3 DNA reads TGTGCTAGCAGTCCTGGGACTAGCGGGAGCAGGGTAGAGACCCAGTACTTC. This codes for CASSPGTSGSRVETQYF. The chain links TRBV7-7 to TRBJ2-5, with 14 bases identical to TRBD2. The V gene's germline CDR1 is SSHAT and CDR2 FNYEAQ (reference sequence). The CDR3 loop spans 17 amino acids. Supplemented by reference TRBV7-7 and TRBJ2-5, the full variable domain reads GAGVSQSPRYKVTKRGQDVTLRCDPISSHATLYWYQQALGQGPEFLTYFNYEAQPDKSGLPSDRFSAERPEGSISTLTIQRTEQRDSAMYRCASSPGTSGSRVETQYFGPGTRLLVL.

This clonotype was seen many times. The chain joins TRBV12-3 or TRBV12-4 to TRBJ2-2, with D hard to call. Trimming stripped 6 bases from V and 2 bases from J, with 10 bases between. CDR3 length: 14 residues. This CDR3 is CASRLDGNTGELFF. CDR3 bases: TGTGCCAGCAGGCTGGACGGTAACACCGGGGAGCTGTTTTTT.

This clonotype has at least ten counts. The V call is TRBV12-3 or TRBV12-4, the J call TRBJ2-7, with TRBD2 as a possible D gene (6 bases). The CDR3 extends over 14 amino acids. Trimming took 6 bases from V and 4 from J, leaving 16 bases between them. CDR3 protein: CASSPFLAVYEQYF. In DNA, the CDR3 is TGTGCCAGCAGCCCCTTTTTAGCGGTGTACGAGCAGTACTTC.

There are many counts of this clonotype. The genes are TRBV12-3 or TRBV12-4 and TRBJ1-6; D not certain. The CDR3 runs 12 residues. The V gene lost 2 bases and the J gene lost 6 bases, with 2 bases spanning the gap. The CDR3 loop is CASSLSNSPLHF. The CDR3 bases are TGTGCCAGCAGTTTAAGTAATTCACCCCTCCACTTT.

This clonotype occurred many times. V is TRBV20-1 and J is TRBJ2-1; perhaps TRBD2 as D (5 bases). Trimming took off 1 base at V and 8 bases at J, with 15 bases between the two ends. The CDR3 length is 14 residues. Germline CDR1 reads DFQATT; CDR2 reads SNEGSKA (reference sequence). For the CDR3, the DNA is TGCAGTGCTAGAGGATCTGCGGGCCAGGATGAGCAGTTCTTC. As protein: CSARGSAGQDEQFF.

About this clonotype itself: Germline is not matched at one junction end, which may reflect a read error. The J gene is TRBJ1-5, the V gene TRBV20-1, with D unclear. Looked up from germline, CDR1 is DFQATT and CDR2 is SNEGSKA (reference sequence). The CDR3 length is 13 residues. DNA of the CDR3: TGCAGTGCTAGAGATCACGTAGGGCAGCCCCAGAATTTT. The encoded protein is CSARDHVGQPQNF.

This clonotype was detected many times. In DNA form, the CDR3 reads TGTGCCAGCTCTATGAGGGGGTACCAAGAGACCCAGTACTTC. It yields the protein CASSMRGYQETQYF. The chain couples TRBV6-2 or TRBV6-3 to TRBJ2-5, with D perhaps matching TRBD1 (6 bases). Germline CDR1 MNHEY, CDR2 SVGEGT. The CDR3 spans 14 residues. Trimming stripped 8 bases from V and 0 bases from J, with 13 bases between.

Many counts were recorded for this clonotype. The V call is TRBV14, the J call TRBJ2-7; D not resolved. V dropped 1 base and J dropped 4 bases, with 5 bases sitting between them. From germline, CDR1 is SGHDN and CDR2 FVKESK. This CDR3 is built from 12 residues. CDR3 DNA sequence: TGTGCCAGCAGCCAAGTGAGATACGAGCAGTACTTC. This sequence encodes CASSQVRYEQYF.

This clonotype was counted at least ten times. This chain joins TRBV7-2 and TRBJ1-6, with D unclear. The CDR3 runs to 16 residues. Germline V gene sequence: CDR1 SGHTA, CDR2 FQGNSA. V lost 0 bases and J lost 0, with 6 bases in between. The CDR3 loop is CASSLASGSYNSPLHF. CDR3 bases: TGTGCCAGCAGCTTAGCATCCGGCTCCTATAATTCACCCCTCCACTTT.

As for this clonotype: This may come from a read error, since a much larger clone is one base off. The V and J genes are TRBV5-1 and TRBJ2-1; 8 bases are shared with TRBD2. The CDR3 contains 14 residues. After removal of 2 bases from V and 11 bases from J, the junction contained 9 bases not matched to a gene. Germline CDR1 and CDR2: SGHRS and YFSETQ. The DNA for the CDR3 is TGCGCCAGCAGCTTCGGCGGGAGGTACGGTAAGCAGTTCTTC. It translates to CASSFGGRYGKQFF.

This clonotype was recorded at least ten times. The chain recombines TRBV24-1 with TRBJ2-1; D possibly corresponds to TRBD2 (6 bases). The CDR3 contains 17 residues. Per the germline V gene, CDR1 is KGHDR and CDR2 is SFDVKD. V was clipped by 1 base and J by 8 bases, with 20 bases between them. This CDR3 is CATSDFPTGTPLDEQFF. The CDR3 coding sequence is TGTGCCACCAGTGATTTCCCGACCGGGACTCCTCTCGATGAGCAGTTCTTC.

Ten or more counts support this clonotype. This chain connects TRBV3-1 to TRBJ1-1, with D unresolved. The V end was cut by 4 bases, the J end by 1 base, with 16 bases between. The CDR3 covers 16 residues. Germline values: CDR1 LGHDT, CDR2 YNNKEL (reference sequence). The CDR3 nucleotides read TGTGCCAGCAGCCTTCTTCTGACGGTGGGGAACACTGAAGCTTTCTTT. Translation: CASSLLLTVGNTEAFF.

This clonotype has only a few counts. This chain joins TRBV7-6 and TRBJ2-3; the match to TRBD1 covers 7 bases. This CDR3 is built from 16 residues. The germline V gene encodes CDR1 SGHVS and CDR2 FNYEAQ. V lost 3 bases and J lost 4; bases outside the gene matches: 10. The CDR3 region has the DNA TGTGCCAGCAGCTTGGCGACAGGGAACGGTGCAGATACGCAGTATTTT. Amino acids: CASSLATGNGADTQYF.

This clonotype was counted at least ten times. This sequence joins TRBV20-1 and TRBJ2-4, with D possibly being TRBD2 (5 bases). V lost 6 bases and J lost 0, with 18 bases in between. From germline, CDR1 is DFQATT and CDR2 SNEGSKA (reference sequence). This CDR3 has 16 residues. The CDR3 DNA sequence: TGCAGTGCGCTGGACTCCGGATCATTAGCCAAAAACATTCAGTACTTC. Protein: CSALDSGSLAKNIQYF.

This clonotype was seen many times. The chain recombines TRBV29-1 with TRBJ2-1, with 16 bases lining up with TRBD2. CDR1 is SQVTM and CDR2 is ANQGSEA in the germline V gene. This CDR3 contains 16 residues. With 6 bases clipped from V and 2 bases from J, the junction kept 4 bases outside the gene matches. Here the CDR3 reads CSVTGLAGGAYNEQFF. The DNA of the CDR3 is TGCAGCGTGACGGGACTAGCGGGAGGGGCCTACAATGAGCAGTTCTTC.

This clonotype was found many times. V is TRBV12-3 or TRBV12-4 and J is TRBJ2-7, with D possibly being TRBD1 or TRBD2 (5 bases each). Trimming cost V 4 bases and J 12 bases, with 16 bases left between them. This CDR3 is built from 12 residues. The CDR3 is CASSSGTLSPYF. The CDR3 region has the DNA TGTGCCAGCAGTTCCGGGACCTTAAGCCCGTACTTC.

Of note for this clonotype: An end of the junction differs from the germline gene, which may be a read error. DNA for the CDR3: TGTGCCAGCAGCCCCCCCTGGGGAGGAACTGGAGCTTTCTTT. Encoded protein: CASSPPWGGTGAFF. V gene TRBV5-6 combines with J gene TRBJ1-1; no clear D gene. The CDR3 runs 14 residues. The germline gives CDR1 SGHDT, CDR2 YYEEEE.

This clonotype was seen ten or more times. The chain carries TRBV20-1 and TRBJ2-5; no clear D gene. V shed 5 bases and J shed 5 bases, with 15 bases lying between them. This CDR3 has 13 residues. Germline V gene lookup returns CDR1 DFQATT and CDR2 SNEGSKA (reference sequence). The CDR3 here is CSALPRYSETQYF. The CDR3 DNA reads TGCAGTGCTCTCCCCCGGTACAGCGAGACCCAGTACTTC.

For the CDR3, the DNA is TGTGCCAGCAGTTTAAGGGGGAATGGCTACACCTTC. As protein: CASSLRGNGYTF. The genes are TRBV12-3 or TRBV12-4 and TRBJ1-2; D might be TRBD1 (6 bases). V lost 2 bases, J lost 6 bases, and 7 bases lay in between. The CDR3 is made up of 12 amino acids.

This clonotype was seen at least ten times. One junction end does not reproduce the germline sequence, and a read error may be involved. The J gene is TRBJ1-6, the V gene TRBV12-3 or TRBV12-4; D is ambiguous. The CDR3 runs to 11 residues. The CDR3 here is CASSLATHLIF. CDR3 bases: TGTGCCAGCAGTTTAGCGACCCACCTAATTTTT.

The chain has TRBV30 and TRBJ1-2; D uncertain. The CDR3 totals 11 residues. Germline V gene data show CDR1 as GTSNPN and CDR2 as SVGIG (reference sequence). Trimming shortened V by 1 base and J by 5 bases, and 5 bases separated the two germline ends. The CDR3 region is CAWSGWYGYTF. The CDR3 DNA sequence: TGTGCCTGGAGTGGGTGGTATGGCTACACCTTC.

The J gene is TRBJ2-3, the V gene TRBV6-6; D is ambiguous. The CDR3 totals 15 residues. Trimming shortened V by 2 bases and J by 0 bases, and 9 bases separated the two germline ends. CDR1 is MNHNY and CDR2 is SVGAGI in the germline V gene (reference sequence). CDR3 nucleotide sequence: TGTGCCAGCAGTTACGGCGGCAGGAGCACAGATACGCAGTATTTT. Translation gives CASSYGGRSTDTQYF.

This clonotype was observed many times. J is TRBJ2-5 and V is TRBV11-2; 9 nucleotides line up with TRBD1. V gave up 4 bases and J gave up 7 bases; unmatched junction bases: 10. Germline V CDR1 and CDR2: SGHAT, FQNNGV. The CDR3 spans 15 residues. The CDR3 nucleotides are TGTGCCAGCAGCTCACCGGGGACAGGGTTTTGGACCCAGTACTTC. Translated: CASSSPGTGFWTQYF.

This clonotype showed up many times. The rearrangement links TRBV7-9 to TRBJ1-1; D is uncertain. This CDR3 comprises 14 residues. Trimming pared 6 bases from V and 2 bases from J, leaving 13 bases between. The germline V gene encodes CDR1 SEHNR and CDR2 FQNEAQ (reference sequence). CDR3: CASSPIQQNTEAFF. CDR3 coding DNA: TGTGCCAGCAGTCCAATACAGCAAAACACTGAAGCTTTCTTT.